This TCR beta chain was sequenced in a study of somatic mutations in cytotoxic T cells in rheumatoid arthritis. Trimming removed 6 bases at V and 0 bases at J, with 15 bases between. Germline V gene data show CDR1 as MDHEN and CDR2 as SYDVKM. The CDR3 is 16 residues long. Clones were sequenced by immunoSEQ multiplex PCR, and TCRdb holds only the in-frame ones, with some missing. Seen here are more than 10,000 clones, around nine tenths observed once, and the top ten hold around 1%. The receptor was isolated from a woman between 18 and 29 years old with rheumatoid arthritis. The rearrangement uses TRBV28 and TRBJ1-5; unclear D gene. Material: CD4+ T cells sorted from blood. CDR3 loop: CASSLGRGYSNQPQHF. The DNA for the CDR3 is TGTGCCAGCAGCCTTGGGAGAGGCTATAGCAATCAGCCCCAGCATTTT.